This note documents a single T cell receptor beta chain sequence. The antigen is unknown. Measured with immunoSEQ multiplex PCR; TCRdb has only the in-frame clones, and not every one. The data hold around 110,000 clones, with approximately 93% observed a single time. The data derive from a study of T cell responses to AZD1222 COVID-19 vaccine. V lost 1 base, J lost 0 bases, and 22 bases lay in between. The length of the CDR3 is 20 residues. Looked up from germline, CDR1 is LNHDA and CDR2 is SQIVND (reference sequence). Study observations and caveats: Recipients of AZD1222 seropositive at baseline numbered only 6 or 7.

This chain connects TRBV19 to TRBJ2-1, with D perhaps matching TRBD2 (6 bases). The source was peripheral blood, collected on day 0 of AZD1222 vaccination. This clonotype originated in an adult in good health. The DNA of the CDR3 is TGTGCCAGTAGTATAGGCGGACTAACCGATGGCCCCTACTCCTACAATGAGCAGTTCTTC. Encoded protein: CASSIGGLTDGPYSYNEQFF.